The TCR beta chain described here comes from a study of cytomegalovirus exposure and HLA in healthy donors. Overall study results and limits: A previous analysis found most TCR beta V segments productive roughly 90% or roughly 30% of the time.

This clone has only one observation. What it recognizes is unknown. V dropped 5 bases and J dropped 6 bases, with 11 bases sitting between them. CDR1 is SNHLY, CDR2 FYNNEI, per germline. The CDR3 covers 13 residues. Primers: 60 Vbeta forward and 13 Jbeta reverse. Only in-frame clones appear in the TCRdb table, and some are missing; sequencing was by immunoSEQ multiplex PCR. The data show 110,000 to 150,000 clones, about 71% seen once. This receptor was obtained from a woman aged 55-69 years in good health and CMV-seropositive. The chain couples TRBV2 to TRBJ1-5; D gene uncertain. Sequencing used PBMCs. CDR3 nucleotides: TGTGCCAGCAGTCAGGCGGGCGGTCAGCCCCAGCATTTT. This sequence encodes CASSQAGGQPQHF.